This T cell receptor beta chain derives from a study of T-cell reconstitution after alpha-beta-depleted transplantation in children. Overall study findings and caveats: The main origin of T-cell counts and diversity one year after transplant was newly produced T cells. Several hundred graft clones that had expanded were reportedly the source of alpha-beta T cells about two months after transplant. Where some patients showed high TCRbeta diversity at day 60, it came from recipient T cells and thymic progenitors that had survived.

Unique molecular identifiers were incorporated into the prepared TCRbeta library. TCRdb re-derived calls from the PCR reads in MiXCR, one entry per CDR3 protein. The sample yields about 300,000 distinct CDR3 sequences, 10% seen once. This clonotype was observed many times. Its specificity is not known. The CDR3 runs 15 residues. Germline CDR1 LNHDA, CDR2 SQIVND (reference sequence). V lost 7 bases to trimming and J lost 1 base, with 14 bases between them. This receptor was obtained from a boy under two years old with acute myeloid leukemia, due to receive a stem cell transplant. The V gene is TRBV19, the J gene TRBJ2-1, with a weak D call TRBD2 (5 bases). The sequencing here drew on PBMCs, taken before TCRalphabeta/CD19-depleted stem cell transplant. The chain's CDR3 is CASTSDGESYNEQFF. As DNA, the CDR3 is TGTGCCAGTACCTCTGATGGGGAGTCCTACAATGAGCAGTTCTTC.